By frequency, the clone carrying this TCR beta chain registers hyperexpanded. Its target is not known. Multiplex touch-down PCR amplified TRB using TRB-A and TRB-B pools in one tube. TCRdb re-called the multiplex PCR reads; every CDR3 protein appears as one record, without DNA. The table for this sample gives approximately 550 distinct CDR3 sequences. This sample is part of a study of T cell clusters in autoimmune cytopenias. General observations from the study: Clustering suggested that physiological T cell clusters were missing in primary autoimmune cytopenia patients.

Some 40,000 genome equivalents of blood DNA were amplified for TRB. There are 11 residues in the CDR3. The germline gives CDR1 SQVTM, CDR2 ANQGSEA. The J gene is TRBJ1-1, the V gene TRBV29-1. The sample comprised peripheral blood. This receptor was identified in a human donor with an autoimmune cytopenia or autoimmune hepatitis (not recorded which). CDR3 protein: CSLRRNTEAFF. Full variable domain (missing parts from reference TRBV29-1 and TRBJ1-1): SAVISQKPSRDICQRGTSLTIQCQVDSQVTMMFWYRQQPGQSLTLIATANQGSEATYESGFVIDKFPISRPNLTFSTLTVSNMSPEDSSIYLCSLRRNTEAFFGQGTRLTVV.